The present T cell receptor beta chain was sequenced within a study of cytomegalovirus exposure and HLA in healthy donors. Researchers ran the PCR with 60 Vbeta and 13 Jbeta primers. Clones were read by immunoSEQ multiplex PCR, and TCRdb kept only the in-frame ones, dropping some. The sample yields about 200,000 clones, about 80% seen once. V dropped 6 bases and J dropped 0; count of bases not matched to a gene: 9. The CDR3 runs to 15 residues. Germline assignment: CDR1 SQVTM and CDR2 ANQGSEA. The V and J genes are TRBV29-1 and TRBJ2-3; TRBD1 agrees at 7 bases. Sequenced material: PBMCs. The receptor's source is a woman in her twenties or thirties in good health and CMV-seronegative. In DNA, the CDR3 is TGCAGCGTCGTAGGGGGCACAGGGAGCACAGATACGCAGTATTTT. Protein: CSVVGGTGSTDTQYF.